The clone carrying this TCR beta chain came up once. Its specificity is unknown. This sample was included in a study of CD8+CD57+ T cells in acquired aplastic anemia. On the study more broadly: Mean yield of DNA from sorted CD4+ and CD8+ cells was approximately 3 ug. Study-level findings and limits: The same twenty-nine CD8+ CDR3 sequences occurred in patients and in controls. The study found no significant CD8+ Simpson's diversity difference between patients and controls.

Germline V lookup: CDR1 SGHRS, CDR2 YFSETQ. The CDR3 sequence is 17 residues long. Trimming cost V 1 base and J 4 bases; bases outside gene matches: 8. The authors sequenced patients whose flow cytometry had shown CD8+CD57+ cell expansion. TCR beta VDJ combinations and CDR3 sequences were profiled from genomic DNA. TCRdb reprocessed the reads via MiXCR and lists one record per CDR3 protein. The table shows some 150,000 distinct CDR3 sequences, with roughly half occurring only once. The rearrangement joins TRBV5-1 to TRBJ2-1; 10 nucleotides match TRBD1. This TCR was recovered from a human donor with aplastic anemia. The sequencing input was sorted CD4+, CD8+, or CD8+CD57+ T cells (not recorded which) from PBMCs. The CDR3 nucleotides are TGCGCCAGCAGCTTGTCTAGGGACAGGGGCCTTTACAATGAGCAGTTCTTC. Encoded protein: CASSLSRDRGLYNEQFF.